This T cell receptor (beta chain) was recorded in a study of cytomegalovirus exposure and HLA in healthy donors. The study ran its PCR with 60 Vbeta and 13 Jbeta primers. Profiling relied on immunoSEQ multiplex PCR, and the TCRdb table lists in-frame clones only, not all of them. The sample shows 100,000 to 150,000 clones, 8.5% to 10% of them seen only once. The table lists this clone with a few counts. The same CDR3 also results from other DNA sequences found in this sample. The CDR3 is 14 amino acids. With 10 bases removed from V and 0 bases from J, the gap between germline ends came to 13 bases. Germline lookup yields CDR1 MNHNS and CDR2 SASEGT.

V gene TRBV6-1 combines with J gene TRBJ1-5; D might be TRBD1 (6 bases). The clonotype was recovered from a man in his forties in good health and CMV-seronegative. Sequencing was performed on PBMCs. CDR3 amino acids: CATRDTLSNQPQHF. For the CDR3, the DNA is TGTGCCACGAGGGACACCCTTAGCAATCAGCCCCAGCATTTT.